The 18 T cell receptor beta chains below all came from one sample that was sequenced in a study of cytomegalovirus exposure and HLA in healthy donors. PCR employed 60 Vbeta and 13 Jbeta primers. Profiled with immunoSEQ multiplex PCR; TCRdb holds only in-frame clones, not every one. The sample consists of about 130,000 clones, about four fifths of them appearing once. The source material was PBMCs. These receptor sequences come from a woman between 40 and 55 years old in good health and CMV-seronegative.

The chain employs TRBV27 and TRBJ2-3; 11 nucleotides agree with TRBD2. Germline V gene data show CDR1 as MNHEY and CDR2 as SMNVEV (reference sequence). V trimming: 5 bases; J trimming: 4 bases; junction bases outside the gene matches: 8. The CDR3 extends over 16 amino acids. CDR3 DNA sequence: TGTGCCAGCAGTAAACTTAGCGGGAGGGCCGCAGATACGCAGTATTTT. As protein: CASSKLSGRAADTQYF.

For this clone: One junction end does not reproduce the germline sequence, and a read error may be involved. The rearrangement uses TRBV4-2 and TRBJ1-6; 9 bases agree with TRBD1. The CDR3 runs 16 residues. From germline, CDR1 is LGHNA and CDR2 YNFKEQ. In nucleotides, the CDR3 is TGTGCCCGCAGCCAAGTCCCGGGACAGGGAAATTCACCCCTCCACTTT. Protein product: CARSQVPGQGNSPLHF.

This sequence joins TRBV28 and TRBJ2-2, with D tentatively TRBD2 (8 bases). Deletions cut 3 bases from V and 9 bases from J, with 23 bases between. CDR1 MDHEN and CDR2 SYDVKM come from the germline V gene. This CDR3 spans 17 amino acids. The CDR3 coding sequence is TGTGCCAGCAGTTTGGACAGGCCCACTAGCGGAAACCGGGAGCTGTTTTTT. The encoded protein is CASSLDRPTSGNRELFF.

The CDR3 here is CASSHSQRGVGGELFF. The CDR3 DNA reads as TGTGCCAGCAGCCACTCCCAACGGGGGGTCGGCGGGGAGCTGTTTTTT. The chain couples TRBV2 to TRBJ2-2; 7 nucleotides agree with TRBD2. This CDR3 spans 16 amino acids. V shed 6 bases, J shed 7 bases, and the junction held 14 bases outside the gene matches. Germline V gives CDR1 SNHLY, CDR2 FYNNEI.

The chain recombines TRBV5-1 with TRBJ2-5; D gene uncertain. The V gene's germline CDR1 is SGHRS and CDR2 YFSETQ. Trimming cost V 0 bases and J 1 base, with 7 bases left between them. CDR3 length equals 14 residues. The CDR3 region has the DNA TGCGCCAGCAGCTTGGCACAGATCCAAGAGACCCAGTACTTC. It specifies CASSLAQIQETQYF.

This clone was detected a few times. The V gene is TRBV29-1, the J gene TRBJ2-6; possibly TRBD1 for D (5 bases). The CDR3 is 15 residues long. Deletions cut 5 bases from V and 1 base from J, with 12 bases between. The germline CDR1 and CDR2 sequences are SQVTM and ANQGSEA. DNA of the CDR3: TGCAGCGTTCTCCCTGGGGCGTCTGGGGCCAACGTCCTGACTTTC. This translates into CSVLPGASGANVLTF.

The sample holds one count of this clone. The V call is TRBV5-4, the J call TRBJ1-4; D is perhaps TRBD1 (5 bases). CDR1 SGHNT and CDR2 YYREEE come from the germline V gene (reference sequence). Trimming took off 4 bases at V and 5 bases at J, with 15 bases between the two ends. The CDR3 consists of 15 residues. CDR3 nucleotide sequence: TGTGCCAGCAGCCAGGGAGGGCGTACCAATGAAAAACTGTTTTTT. Its translation: CASSQGGRTNEKLFF.

The rearrangement joins TRBV19 to TRBJ1-2; D gene uncertain. The CDR3 runs to 13 residues. The V gene's germline CDR1 is LNHDA and CDR2 SQIVND (reference sequence). Trimming shortened V by 3 bases and J by 13 bases, and 18 bases separated the two germline ends. For the CDR3, the DNA is TGTGCCAGTAGTATGACCGGGCGGGGTCGACTCACCTTC. Amino acid sequence: CASSMTGRGRLTF.

Comment on this clone: The junction departs from the called germline gene at one end, perhaps through a read error. V and J are TRBV7-9 and TRBJ1-1; D remains unclear. Per the germline V gene, CDR1 is SEHNR and CDR2 is FQNEAQ (reference sequence). The CDR3 is made up of 12 amino acids. The CDR3 DNA sequence: TGTTCCAGCAGCCCACGCCCCGGGGAAGCTTTCTTT. It encodes CSSSPRPGEAFF.

V is TRBV10-3 and J is TRBJ1-2, with no clear D. Trimming stripped 1 base from V and 7 bases from J, with 13 bases between. The length of the CDR3 is 14 residues. CDR1 and CDR2 from the germline V gene are ENHRY and SYGVKD. CDR3 sequence (DNA): TGTGCCATCAGTGAGTACCCCCGGGAGAGTGGCTACACCTTC. This codes for CAISEYPRESGYTF.

V is TRBV19 and J is TRBJ1-6; 10 nucleotides line up with TRBD1. V lost 0 bases, J lost 7 bases, and 3 bases stayed unmatched. CDR1 and CDR2 (germline): LNHDA, SQIVND (reference sequence). The CDR3 is made up of 16 amino acids. The CDR3 DNA sequence: TGTGCCAGTAGTATAGACCTGGACAGGGGGAATTCACCCCTCCACTTT. Translated, it gives CASSIDLDRGNSPLHF.

This clone occurred a few times. The chain carries TRBV7-9 and TRBJ2-7; D not certain. The CDR3 covers 13 residues. Looked up from germline, CDR1 is SEHNR and CDR2 is FQNEAQ (reference sequence). Trimming left V 5 bases short and J 5 bases short, with 13 bases between. The CDR3: CASSPSGRDEQYF. The CDR3 DNA sequence: TGTGCCAGCAGCCCTAGTGGCCGGGACGAGCAGTACTTC. The complete variable domain, with remaining parts taken from reference TRBV7-9 and TRBJ2-7, reads DTGVSQNPRHKITKRGQNVTFRCDPISEHNRLYWYRQTLGQGPEFLTYFQNEAQLEKSRLLSDRFSAERPKGSFSTLEIQRTEQGDSAMYLCASSPSGRDEQYFGPGTRLTVT.

The chain is built from TRBV7-9 and TRBJ2-7; 9 bases align to TRBD1. Per the germline V gene, CDR1 is SEHNR and CDR2 is FQNEAQ (reference sequence). Trimming removed 1 base from V and 3 bases from J; junction bases left unmatched: 4. The CDR3 sequence is 15 residues long. DNA for the CDR3: TGTGCCAGCAGCTTAGAGGGGACAGGGATCTACGAGCAGTACTTC. Protein: CASSLEGTGIYEQYF.

This sequence joins TRBV19 and TRBJ1-2; TRBD1 matches 9 bases. Per germline, CDR1 LNHDA and CDR2 SQIVND (reference sequence). Trimming cost V 5 bases and J 6 bases; bases outside gene matches: 4. The CDR3 covers 13 residues. CDR3 region: CASSERTGDGYTF. CDR3 nucleotides: TGTGCCAGTAGTGAACGGACAGGGGATGGCTACACCTTC.

The chain recombines TRBV6-1 with TRBJ1-2; TRBD1 aligns across 7 bases. The junction had 3 bases not matched to a gene; V was cut back by 5 bases and J by 6 bases. The CDR3 has 12 amino acids. Germline values: CDR1 MNHNS, CDR2 SASEGT. CDR3 bases: TGTGCCAGCAGTTTCGACAGGGATGGCTACACCTTC. It codes for CASSFDRDGYTF.

This chain joins TRBV6-1 and TRBJ1-4, with D possibly TRBD1 on 6 matching bases. Germline V gene lookup returns CDR1 MNHNS and CDR2 SASEGT. The CDR3 runs to 14 residues. With 3 bases removed from V and 8 bases from J, the gap between germline ends came to 13 bases. In DNA form, the CDR3 reads TGTGCCAGCAGTGAGTTGTGGGGGCCAGAAAAACTGTTTTTT. Protein: CASSELWGPEKLFF.

The J gene is TRBJ2-5, the V gene TRBV6-5; 7 nucleotides agree with TRBD1. The DNA end is more similar to TRBJ2-7, so the J call may be wrong. Germline lookup yields CDR1 MNHEY and CDR2 SVGAGI. The CDR3 has 14 amino acids. Written as DNA, the CDR3 is TGTGCCAGCAGTCCCGACAGGGAATTCTACGAGCAGTACTTC. This translates into CASSPDREFYEQYF.

The chain combines TRBV20-1 with TRBJ1-2, with a possible D match to TRBD1 (5 bases). Looked up from germline, CDR1 is DFQATT and CDR2 is SNEGSKA (reference sequence). V gave up 6 bases and J gave up 5 bases, with 7 bases separating them. The CDR3 is 10 residues long. CDR3 nucleotide sequence: TGCAGTGCCCAGGGTTATGGCTACACCTTC. Protein product: CSAQGYGYTF.